The 14 T cell receptor beta chains presented below share a single source sample, sequenced in a study of cytomegalovirus exposure and HLA in healthy donors. Measured with immunoSEQ multiplex PCR; TCRdb has only the in-frame clones, and not every one. The table has 55,000 to 70,000 clones, 90% to 95% seen once; the top ten hold about 2.2%. Input material: PBMCs. These receptors were obtained from a woman aged 25-40 years in good health and CMV-seronegative.

The V and J genes are TRBV27 and TRBJ2-2, with 8 bases fitting TRBD1. Germline V gives CDR1 MNHEY, CDR2 SMNVEV (reference sequence). The CDR3 covers 15 residues. V shed 6 bases and J 3 bases; nucleotides not matched to a gene: 6. This CDR3 reads CASSLTGVDTGELFF. The CDR3 nucleotides read TGTGCCAGCAGCCTGACAGGGGTCGACACCGGGGAGCTGTTTTTT.

The chain joins TRBV5-4 to TRBJ2-3; 15 nucleotides align to TRBD2. Germline V gene sequence: CDR1 SGHNT, CDR2 YYREEE (reference sequence). CDR3 length equals 18 residues. The V and J ends lost 4 bases and 5 bases, in that order; junction bases with no gene match: 11. CDR3 loop: CASSRGLAGGPGGDTQYF. CDR3 coding DNA: TGTGCCAGCAGCCGCGGACTAGCGGGAGGGCCGGGGGGAGATACGCAGTATTTT. Combining the CDR3 with reference TRBV5-4 and TRBJ2-3 gives the whole variable domain ETGVTQSPTHLIKTRGQQVTLRCSSQSGHNTVSWYQQALGQGPQFIFQYYREEENGRGNFPPRFSGLQFPNYSSELNVNALELDDSALYLCASSRGLAGGPGGDTQYFGPGTRLTVL.

Comment on this clone: Other DNA sequences from this sample encode an identical CDR3 as well. This chain links TRBV30 with TRBJ1-1; maybe TRBD1 (6 bases). The V gene's germline CDR1 is GTSNPN and CDR2 SVGIG (reference sequence). The CDR3 runs to 13 residues. V lost 5 bases and J lost 1, with 11 bases in between. CDR3 DNA sequence: TGTGCCTGGTCGAGGACAGAGAACACTGAAGCTTTCTTT. It translates to CAWSRTENTEAFF.

Only one count was recorded for this clone. The rearrangement links TRBV5-6 to TRBJ2-7; 9 nucleotides line up with TRBD2. This CDR3 is 15 amino acids long. Germline loops: CDR1 SGHDT, CDR2 YYEEEE. J gave up 0 bases and V 4 bases, and 5 bases lay outside the gene matches. The CDR3 loop is CASSSRGLASYEQYF. The CDR3 nucleotides read TGTGCCAGCAGCAGCCGGGGACTAGCCTCCTACGAGCAGTACTTC.

This clone has just a few counts. This chain links TRBV7-3 with TRBJ2-7; 8 bases are shared with TRBD1. The CDR3 has 14 residues. The V gene end was trimmed by 4 bases and the J gene end by 2 bases; junction bases not matched to a gene: 4. CDR1 is SGHTA, CDR2 FQGTGA, per germline. CDR3 protein: CASSYGTGPYEQYF. The DNA for the CDR3 is TGTGCCAGCAGCTACGGGACAGGTCCCTACGAGCAGTACTTC.

This clone has just one count. The rearrangement joins TRBV7-3 to TRBJ2-1; D is possibly TRBD1 (6 bases). The CDR3 covers 15 residues. V lost 5 bases to trimming and J lost 5 bases, with 16 bases between them. The germline V gene encodes CDR1 SGHTA and CDR2 FQGTGA. CDR3 in DNA: TGTGCCAGCAGCCCGACAACCGGGACAAACAATGAGCAGTTCTTC. Encoded protein: CASSPTTGTNNEQFF.

The chain links TRBV10-2 to TRBJ1-5; no firm D call. This CDR3 contains 13 residues. V lost 0 bases, J lost 7 bases, and 7 bases lay in between. CDR1 WSHSY and CDR2 SAAADI come from the germline V gene. CDR3 region: CASSESAGQPQHF. The DNA of the CDR3 is TGCGCCAGCAGTGAGTCTGCGGGGCAGCCCCAGCATTTT.

This chain joins TRBV6-5 and TRBJ2-7; the D gene is possibly TRBD2 (5 bases). V shed 2 bases and J shed 7 bases, with 6 bases lying between them. This CDR3 comprises 11 residues. Germline CDR1 MNHEY, CDR2 SVGAGI. CDR3 DNA sequence: TGTGCCAGCAGTTACGAGCGGGAGCAGTACTTC. This codes for CASSYEREQYF.

This clone appeared once. This chain links TRBV4-3 with TRBJ2-7; D is perhaps TRBD1 (6 bases). There are 16 residues in the CDR3. Trimming left V 0 bases short and J 2 bases short, with 14 bases between. Germline lookup yields CDR1 LGHNA and CDR2 YSLEER. The CDR3 loop reads CASSQETGTTTYEQYF. CDR3 bases: TGCGCCAGCAGCCAAGAAACAGGGACGACAACCTACGAGCAGTACTTC.

V usage is TRBV21-1 and J usage is TRBJ2-5; the D call in the table, TRBD2, was not verified against the DNA. TRBV21-1 is marked as a pseudogene. The CDR3 has 14 residues. For the CDR3, the DNA is TGTGCCAGCACCGGAGACCGGCCAAAGCAGACCCAGTACTTC. Amino acid sequence: CASTGDRPKQTQYF.

V gene TRBV25-1 combines with J gene TRBJ2-1; unclear D gene. The germline gives CDR1 MGHDK, CDR2 SYGVNS. This CDR3 spans 14 amino acids. The V and J ends lost 5 bases and 0 bases respectively, with 8 bases between them. CDR3: CASSQVSSYNEQFF. Here the CDR3 DNA reads TGTGCCAGCAGTCAGGTGAGCTCCTACAATGAGCAGTTCTTC. Together with reference TRBV25-1 and TRBJ2-1, the CDR3 gives the full variable domain: EADIYQTPRYLVIGTGKKITLECSQTMGHDKMYWYQQDPGMELHLIHYSYGVNSTEKGDLSSESTVSRIRTEHFPLTLESARPSHTSQYLCASSQVSSYNEQFFGPGTRLTVL.

About this clone itself: This likely stems from a read error, as it lies one base from a far larger clone. The chain is built from TRBV4-1 and TRBJ2-1, with TRBD2 matching over 12 bases. CDR1 is MGHRA and CDR2 is YSYEKL in the germline V gene. The CDR3 sequence is 17 residues long. Losses at the gene ends were 2 bases for V and 6 bases for J; bases not matched to a gene: 8. The CDR3 reads CASSQLVGLAGPNEQFF. The CDR3 bases are TGCGCCAGCAGCCAACTAGTGGGACTAGCGGGCCCCAATGAGCAGTTCTTC.

The chain joins TRBV7-9 to TRBJ2-1, with 8 bases matching TRBD1. Trimming took 5 bases from V and 4 from J; bases not matched to a gene: 7. CDR3 length equals 15 residues. Germline V gene sequence: CDR1 SEHNR, CDR2 FQNEAQ (reference sequence). CDR3 amino acids: CASSGGTGRYNEQFF. The CDR3 DNA follows: TGTGCCAGCAGCGGAGGGACAGGAAGGTACAATGAGCAGTTCTTC.

This clone was observed a handful of times. The sample has other DNA sequences that encode this CDR3 too. This chain links TRBV2 with TRBJ1-1; weak D call: TRBD1 (5 bases). Trimming removed 1 base from V and 5 bases from J, with 11 bases in between. The length of the CDR3 is 14 residues. The germline V gene has CDR1 SNHLY and CDR2 FYNNEI. The CDR3 protein is CASSEGGGGTEAFF. The CDR3 DNA reads TGTGCCAGCAGTGAAGGTGGGGGAGGGACTGAAGCTTTCTTT.